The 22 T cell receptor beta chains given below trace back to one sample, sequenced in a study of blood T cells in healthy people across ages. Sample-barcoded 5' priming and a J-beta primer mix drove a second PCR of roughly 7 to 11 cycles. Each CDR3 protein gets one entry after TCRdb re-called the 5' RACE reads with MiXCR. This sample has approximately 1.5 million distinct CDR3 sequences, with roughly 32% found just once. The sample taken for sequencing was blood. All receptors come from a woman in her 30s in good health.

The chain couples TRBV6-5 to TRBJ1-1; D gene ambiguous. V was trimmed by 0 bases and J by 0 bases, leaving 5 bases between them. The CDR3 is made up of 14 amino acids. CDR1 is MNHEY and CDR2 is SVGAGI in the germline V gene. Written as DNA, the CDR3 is TGTGCCAGCAGTTACTCGGCCCTGAACACTGAAGCTTTCTTT. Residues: CASSYSALNTEAFF.

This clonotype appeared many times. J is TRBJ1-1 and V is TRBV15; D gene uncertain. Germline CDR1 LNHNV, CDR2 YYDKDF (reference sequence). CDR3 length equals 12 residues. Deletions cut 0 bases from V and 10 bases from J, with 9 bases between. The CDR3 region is CATSRDHSGAFF. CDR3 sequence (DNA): TGTGCCACCAGCAGAGATCATTCAGGAGCTTTCTTT.

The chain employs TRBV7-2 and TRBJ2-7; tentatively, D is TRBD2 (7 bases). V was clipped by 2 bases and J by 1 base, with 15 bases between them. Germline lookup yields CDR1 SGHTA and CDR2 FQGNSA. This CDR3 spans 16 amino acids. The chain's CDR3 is CASSLRGGHSSYEQYF. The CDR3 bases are TGTGCCAGCAGCTTAAGGGGGGGGCATAGTTCCTACGAGCAGTACTTC.

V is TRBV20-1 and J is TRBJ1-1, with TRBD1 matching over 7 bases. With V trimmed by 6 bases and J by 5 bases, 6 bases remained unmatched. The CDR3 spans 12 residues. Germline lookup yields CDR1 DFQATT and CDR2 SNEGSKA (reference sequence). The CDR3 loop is CSAVRGGTEAFF. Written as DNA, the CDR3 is TGCAGTGCAGTCAGGGGGGGAACTGAAGCTTTCTTT.

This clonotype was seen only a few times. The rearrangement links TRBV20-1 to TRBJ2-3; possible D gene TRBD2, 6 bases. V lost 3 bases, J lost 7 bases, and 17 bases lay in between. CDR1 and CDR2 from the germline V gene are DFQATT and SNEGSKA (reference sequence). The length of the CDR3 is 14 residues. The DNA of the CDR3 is TGCAGTGCTAGGGCTGACGGGGGTGGGAATACGCAGTATTTT. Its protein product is CSARADGGGNTQYF.

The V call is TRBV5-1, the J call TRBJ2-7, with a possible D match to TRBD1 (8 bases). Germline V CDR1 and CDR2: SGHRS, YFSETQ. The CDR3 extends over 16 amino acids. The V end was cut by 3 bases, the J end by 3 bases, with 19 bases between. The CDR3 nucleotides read TGCGCCAGCAGCTCCAGGGGGGGACAGGTTTTCTACGAGCAGTACTTC. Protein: CASSSRGGQVFYEQYF.

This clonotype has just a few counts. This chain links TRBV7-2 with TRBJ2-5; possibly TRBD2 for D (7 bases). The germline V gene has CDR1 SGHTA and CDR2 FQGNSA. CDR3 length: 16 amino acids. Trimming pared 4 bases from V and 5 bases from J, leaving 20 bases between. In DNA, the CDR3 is TGTGCCAGCAGCTCCCTGGCCCGGGGGCGGGGGGAGACCCAGTACTTC. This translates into CASSSLARGRGETQYF.

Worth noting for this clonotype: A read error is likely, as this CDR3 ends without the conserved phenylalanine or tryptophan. The CDR3 sequence is CSVQAGDYGYTL. The CDR3 coding sequence is TGCAGCGTCCAAGCAGGGGACTATGGCTACACCCTC. This chain joins TRBV29-1 and TRBJ1-2; D is perhaps TRBD1 (6 bases). The CDR3 loop spans 12 amino acids. The germline V gene has CDR1 SQVTM and CDR2 ANQGSEA. Trimming took off 6 bases at V and 3 bases at J, with 11 bases between the two ends.

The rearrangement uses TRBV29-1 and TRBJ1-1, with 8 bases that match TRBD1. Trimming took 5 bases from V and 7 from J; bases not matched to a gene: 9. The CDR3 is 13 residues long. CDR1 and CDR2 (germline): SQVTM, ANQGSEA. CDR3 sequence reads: CSVYDRGNIEAFF. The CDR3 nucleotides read TGCAGCGTTTACGACAGGGGCAATATTGAAGCTTTCTTT.

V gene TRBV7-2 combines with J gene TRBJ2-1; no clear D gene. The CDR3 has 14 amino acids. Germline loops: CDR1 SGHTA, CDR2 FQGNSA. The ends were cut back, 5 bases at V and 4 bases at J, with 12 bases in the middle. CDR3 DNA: TGTGCCAGCAGCCTCATTTCCGGATACAATGAGCAGTTCTTC. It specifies CASSLISGYNEQFF.

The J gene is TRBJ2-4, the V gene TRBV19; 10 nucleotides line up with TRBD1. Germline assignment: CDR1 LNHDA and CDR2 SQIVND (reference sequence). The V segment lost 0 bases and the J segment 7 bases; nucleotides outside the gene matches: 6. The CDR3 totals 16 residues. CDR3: CASSIEDRGGINIQYF. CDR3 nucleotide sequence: TGTGCCAGTAGTATAGAGGACAGGGGGGGAATCAACATTCAGTACTTC.

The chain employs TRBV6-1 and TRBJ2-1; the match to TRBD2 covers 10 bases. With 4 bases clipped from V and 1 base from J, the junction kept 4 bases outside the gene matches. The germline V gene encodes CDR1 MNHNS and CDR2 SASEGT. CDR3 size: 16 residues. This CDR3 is CASSAASGGSYNEQFF. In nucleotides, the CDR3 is TGTGCCAGCAGTGCGGCTAGCGGGGGTTCCTACAATGAGCAGTTCTTC.

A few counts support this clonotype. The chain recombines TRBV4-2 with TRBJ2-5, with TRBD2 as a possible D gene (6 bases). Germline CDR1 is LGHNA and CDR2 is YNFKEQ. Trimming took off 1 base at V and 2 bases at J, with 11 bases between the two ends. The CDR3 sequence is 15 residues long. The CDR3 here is CASSQVGTPQETQYF. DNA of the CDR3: TGTGCCAGCAGCCAAGTGGGGACTCCACAAGAGACCCAGTACTTC.

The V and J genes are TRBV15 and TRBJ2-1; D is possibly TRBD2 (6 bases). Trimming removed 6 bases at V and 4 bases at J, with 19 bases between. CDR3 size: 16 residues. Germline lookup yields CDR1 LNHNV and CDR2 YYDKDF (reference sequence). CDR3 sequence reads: CATRKTPGLFYNEQFF. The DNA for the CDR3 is TGTGCCACCAGGAAGACTCCGGGACTGTTTTACAATGAGCAGTTCTTC.

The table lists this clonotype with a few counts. CDR3 DNA sequence: TGTGCCAGCAGCGGACCAGGGAGTGAGCAGTTCTTC. Translating gives CASSGPGSEQFF. V is TRBV7-8 and J is TRBJ2-1, with D possibly being TRBD1 or TRBD2 (5 bases each). V was clipped by 5 bases and J by 9 bases, with 11 bases between them. The CDR3 spans 12 residues. Germline V gene lookup returns CDR1 SGHVS and CDR2 FQNEAQ.

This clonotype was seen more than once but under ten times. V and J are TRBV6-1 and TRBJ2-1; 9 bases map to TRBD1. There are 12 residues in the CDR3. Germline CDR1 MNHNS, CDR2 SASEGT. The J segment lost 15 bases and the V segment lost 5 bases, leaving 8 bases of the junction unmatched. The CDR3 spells CASSWDREYWFF. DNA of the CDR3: TGTGCCAGCAGTTGGGACAGGGAGTATTGGTTCTTC.

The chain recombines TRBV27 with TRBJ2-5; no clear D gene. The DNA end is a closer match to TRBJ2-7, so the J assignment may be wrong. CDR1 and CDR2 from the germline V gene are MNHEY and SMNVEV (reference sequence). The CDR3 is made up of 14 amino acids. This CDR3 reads CASNPRVASYEQYF. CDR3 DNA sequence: TGTGCCAGCAATCCTCGAGTAGCCTCATACGAGCAGTACTTC.

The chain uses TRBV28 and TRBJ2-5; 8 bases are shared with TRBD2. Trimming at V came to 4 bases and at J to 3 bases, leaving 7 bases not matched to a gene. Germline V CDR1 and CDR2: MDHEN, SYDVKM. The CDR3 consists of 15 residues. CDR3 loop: CASSSHGAGEETQYF. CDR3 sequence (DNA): TGTGCCAGCAGTTCCCATGGAGCGGGGGAAGAGACCCAGTACTTC. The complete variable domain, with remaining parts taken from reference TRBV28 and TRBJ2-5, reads DVKVTQSSRYLVKRTGEKVFLECVQDMDHENMFWYRQDPGLGLRLIYFSYDVKMKEKGDIPEGYSVSREKKERFSLILESASTNQTSMYLCASSSHGAGEETQYFGPGTRLLVL.

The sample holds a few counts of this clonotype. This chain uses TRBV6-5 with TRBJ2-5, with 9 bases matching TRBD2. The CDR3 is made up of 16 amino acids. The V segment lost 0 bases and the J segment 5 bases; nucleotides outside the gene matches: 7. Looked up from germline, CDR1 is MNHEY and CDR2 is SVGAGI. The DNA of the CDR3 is TGTGCCAGCAGTTACTCGATGGCTAGCGGGGCTGAGACCCAGTACTTC. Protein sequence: CASSYSMASGAETQYF.

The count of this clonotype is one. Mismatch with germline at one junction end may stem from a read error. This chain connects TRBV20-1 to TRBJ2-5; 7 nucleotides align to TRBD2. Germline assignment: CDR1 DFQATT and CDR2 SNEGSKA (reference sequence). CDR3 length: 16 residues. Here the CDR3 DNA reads TGCAATGCTAGAAGTTGGGAGGGGACCCCGGTAGGGACCCAGTACTTC. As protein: CNARSWEGTPVGTQYF.

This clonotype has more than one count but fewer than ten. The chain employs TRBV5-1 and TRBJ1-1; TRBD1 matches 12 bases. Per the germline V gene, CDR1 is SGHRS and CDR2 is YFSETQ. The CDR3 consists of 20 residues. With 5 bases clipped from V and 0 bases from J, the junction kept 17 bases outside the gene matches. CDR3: CASRDDGTGGAQRMNTEAFF. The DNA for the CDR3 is TGCGCCAGCAGGGATGACGGGACAGGGGGCGCCCAGAGAATGAACACTGAAGCTTTCTTT.

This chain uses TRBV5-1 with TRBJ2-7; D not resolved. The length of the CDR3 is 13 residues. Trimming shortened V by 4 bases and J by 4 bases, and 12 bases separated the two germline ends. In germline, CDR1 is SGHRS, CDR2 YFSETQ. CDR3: CASSPAPPYEQYF. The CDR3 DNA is TGCGCCAGCAGCCCCGCTCCTCCATACGAGCAGTACTTC.